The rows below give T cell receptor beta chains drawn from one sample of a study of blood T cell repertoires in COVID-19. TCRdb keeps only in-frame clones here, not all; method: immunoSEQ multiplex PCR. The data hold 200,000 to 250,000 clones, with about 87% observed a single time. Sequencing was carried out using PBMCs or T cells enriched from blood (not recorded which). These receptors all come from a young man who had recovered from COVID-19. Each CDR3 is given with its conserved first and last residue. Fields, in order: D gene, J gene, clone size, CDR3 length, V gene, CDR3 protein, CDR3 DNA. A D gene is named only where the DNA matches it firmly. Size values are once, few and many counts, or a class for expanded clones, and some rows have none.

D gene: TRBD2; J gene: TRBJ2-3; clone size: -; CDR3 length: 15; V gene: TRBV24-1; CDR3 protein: CATSDVVAGIDTQYF; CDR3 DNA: TGTGCCACCAGTGATGTAGTAGCGGGAATAGATACGCAGTATTTT
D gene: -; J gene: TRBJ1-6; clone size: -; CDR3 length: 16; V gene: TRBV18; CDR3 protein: CASSPETGPYNSPLHF; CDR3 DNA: TGTGCCAGCTCACCAGAAACAGGACCCTATAATTCACCCCTCCACTTT
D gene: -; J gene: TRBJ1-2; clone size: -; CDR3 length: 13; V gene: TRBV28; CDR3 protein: CASSTGLGYGYTF; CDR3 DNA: TGTGCCAGTTCAACAGGGCTAGGCTATGGCTACACCTTC
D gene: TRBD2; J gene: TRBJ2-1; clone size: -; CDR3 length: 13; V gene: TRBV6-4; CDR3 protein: CASSDLPSGEQFF; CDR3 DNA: TGTGCCAGCAGTGACTTACCTAGCGGTGAGCAGTTCTTC
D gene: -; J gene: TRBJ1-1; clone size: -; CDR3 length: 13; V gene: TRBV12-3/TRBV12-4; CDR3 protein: CASSLGRGGTAFF; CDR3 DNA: TGTGCCAGCAGTTTAGGTAGGGGAGGGACGGCTTTCTTT
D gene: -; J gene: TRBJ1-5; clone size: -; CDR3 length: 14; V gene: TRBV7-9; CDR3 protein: CASASGKSNQPQHF; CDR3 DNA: TGTGCCAGCGCCTCCGGTAAGAGCAATCAGCCCCAGCATTTT
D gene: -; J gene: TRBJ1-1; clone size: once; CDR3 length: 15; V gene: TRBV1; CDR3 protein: CTSSQDQGGGTEAFF; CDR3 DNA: TGCACCAGCAGCCAAGATCAAGGGGGTGGCACTGAAGCTTTCTTT
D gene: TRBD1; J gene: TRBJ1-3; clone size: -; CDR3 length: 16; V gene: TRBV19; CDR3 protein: CASSPPGQSSGNTIYF; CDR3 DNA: TGTGCCAGTAGTCCGCCGGGACAGAGCTCTGGAAACACCATATATTTT
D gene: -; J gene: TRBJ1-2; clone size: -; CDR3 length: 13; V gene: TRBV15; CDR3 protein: CATSRRGNYGYTF; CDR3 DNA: TGTGCCACCAGCAGAAGAGGGAACTATGGCTACACCTTC
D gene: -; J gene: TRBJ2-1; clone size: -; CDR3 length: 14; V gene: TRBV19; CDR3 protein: CASSIGAGHNEQFF; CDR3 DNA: TGTGCCAGTAGTATAGGCGCAGGCCACAATGAGCAGTTCTTC
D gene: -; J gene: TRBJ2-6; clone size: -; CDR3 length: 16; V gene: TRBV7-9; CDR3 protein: CASSLAPGTGANVLTF; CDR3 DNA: TGTGCCAGCAGCTTAGCCCCAGGGACTGGGGCCAACGTCCTGACTTTC
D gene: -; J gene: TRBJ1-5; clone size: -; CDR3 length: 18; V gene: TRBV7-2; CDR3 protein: CASSPRGGTGTGNQPQHF; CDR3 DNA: TGTGCCAGCAGCCCTAGGGGGGGTACAGGGACGGGCAATCAGCCCCAGCATTTT
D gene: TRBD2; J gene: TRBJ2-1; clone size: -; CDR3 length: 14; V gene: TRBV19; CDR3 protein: CASSMSMGGNEQFF; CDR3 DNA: TGTGCCAGTAGTATGAGCATGGGGGGGAATGAGCAGTTCTTC
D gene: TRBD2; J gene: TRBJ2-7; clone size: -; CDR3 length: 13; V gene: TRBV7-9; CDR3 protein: CASSLLAGGEQYF; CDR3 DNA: TGTGCCAGCAGCTTACTAGCGGGAGGCGAGCAGTACTTC
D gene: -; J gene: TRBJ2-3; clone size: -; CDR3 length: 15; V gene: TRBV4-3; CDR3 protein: CASSQDQTGSDTQYF; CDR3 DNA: TGCGCCAGCAGCCAAGATCAAACAGGGTCTGATACGCAGTATTTT
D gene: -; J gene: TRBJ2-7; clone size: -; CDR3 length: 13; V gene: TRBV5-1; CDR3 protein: CASSPDMSYEQYF; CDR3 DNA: TGCGCCAGCAGCCCGGACATGTCCTACGAGCAGTACTTC
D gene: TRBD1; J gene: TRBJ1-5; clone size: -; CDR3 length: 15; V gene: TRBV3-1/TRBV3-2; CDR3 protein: CASSPGTGLNQPQHF; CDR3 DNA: TGTGCCAGCAGCCCCGGGACAGGTCTCAATCAGCCCCAGCATTTT
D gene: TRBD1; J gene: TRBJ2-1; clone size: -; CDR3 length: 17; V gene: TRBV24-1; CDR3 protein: CATSDRGQGSAYNEQFF; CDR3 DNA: TGTGCCACCAGTGACAGAGGACAGGGCAGCGCCTACAATGAGCAGTTCTTC
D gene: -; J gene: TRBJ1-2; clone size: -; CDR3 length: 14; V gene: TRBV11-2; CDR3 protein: CASSFEWGVDGYTF; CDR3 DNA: TGTGCCAGCAGCTTTGAATGGGGGGTTGATGGCTACACCTTC